The 19 T cell receptor beta chains given below trace back to one sample, sequenced in a study of blood T cell repertoires in COVID-19. The protocol was immunoSEQ multiplex PCR, while the TCRdb copy is restricted to in-frame clones and leaves out a portion. The data hold 150,000 to 200,000 clones, with less than 85% observed a single time. What was sequenced was peripheral blood. The receptors were sampled from a human donor with acute or convalescent COVID-19. The donor label of this sample is uncertain.

Only one count was recorded for this clone. The V call is TRBV29-1, the J call TRBJ1-1; D not resolved. Germline CDR1 reads SQVTM; CDR2 reads ANQGSEA. The V end lost 7 bases, the J end lost 1 base, and 13 bases lay between the germline ends. The CDR3 runs to 13 residues. CDR3 coding DNA: TGCAGCGCCCTAGGAGGAGAGAACACTGAAGCTTTCTTT. Translated: CSALGGENTEAFF.

The chain carries TRBV10-3 and TRBJ1-5; D unresolved. V was cut by 10 bases and J by 3 bases, with 13 bases left in between. The CDR3 has 13 residues. Germline CDR1 is ENHRY and CDR2 is SYGVKD. CDR3 in amino acids: CATAMLANQPQHF. In DNA form, the CDR3 reads TGTGCCACCGCAATGTTGGCCAATCAGCCCCAGCATTTT.

This chain uses TRBV27 with TRBJ2-2, with TRBD2 matching over 9 bases. The CDR3 is made up of 16 amino acids. Germline V CDR1 and CDR2: MNHEY, SMNVEV (reference sequence). J lost 5 bases, V lost 5 bases, and 9 bases had no gene match. The CDR3 reads CASSPIAGASTGELFF. CDR3 nucleotides: TGTGCCAGCAGTCCAATAGCGGGGGCAAGTACCGGGGAGCTGTTTTTT.

Only one count was recorded for this clone. The V gene is TRBV6-5, the J gene TRBJ1-2; 11 bases agree with TRBD1. Germline lookup yields CDR1 MNHEY and CDR2 SVGAGI. The junction had 3 bases not matched to a gene; V was cut back by 5 bases and J by 7 bases. CDR3 length: 13 amino acids. CDR3 residues: CASSTGTGGGYTF. In nucleotides, the CDR3 is TGTGCCAGCAGTACCGGGACAGGGGGTGGCTACACCTTC.

J is TRBJ2-7 and V is TRBV19; 7 bases agree with TRBD2. The CDR3 covers 20 residues. CDR1 is LNHDA, CDR2 SQIVND, per germline (reference sequence). V shed 6 bases and J 0 bases; nucleotides not matched to a gene: 23. CDR3 DNA sequence: TGTGCCAGTAGCACTCGCGGGACTATCGGACTAACGGCGGGCTCCTACGAGCAGTACTTC. Translating gives CASSTRGTIGLTAGSYEQYF.

This clone has just one count. The V gene is TRBV15, the J gene TRBJ2-7; D remains ambiguous. CDR1 is LNHNV and CDR2 is YYDKDF in the germline V gene (reference sequence). Trimming shortened V by 0 bases and J by 1 base, and 10 bases separated the two germline ends. The CDR3 length is 15 residues. The CDR3 spells CATSRDSPGSYEQYF. In DNA, the CDR3 is TGTGCCACCAGCAGAGATTCCCCAGGTTCCTACGAGCAGTACTTC.

The chain employs TRBV5-4 and TRBJ1-2; TRBD1 aligns across 9 bases. The ends lost 0 bases at V and 0 bases at J; junction bases unmatched: 0. CDR1 and CDR2 from the germline V gene are SGHNT and YYREEE (reference sequence). This CDR3 spans 15 amino acids. The CDR3 spells CASSLGQGANYGYTF. DNA of the CDR3: TGTGCCAGCAGCTTGGGACAGGGGGCTAACTATGGCTACACCTTC.

This chain links TRBV18 with TRBJ2-3; 9 bases match TRBD2. The V and J ends lost 5 bases and 2 bases, in that order; junction bases with no gene match: 8. CDR3 length: 16 amino acids. Germline V CDR1 and CDR2: KGHSH, LQKENI. The DNA of the CDR3 is TGTGCCAGCTCAGCCCAAGCGGGGGGACCCACAGATACGCAGTATTTT. It is translated as CASSAQAGGPTDTQYF. Full variable domain (remainder filled in from reference TRBV18 and TRBJ2-3): NAGVMQNPRHLVRRRGQEARLRCSPMKGHSHVYWYRQLPEEGLKFMVYLQKENIIDESGMPKERFSAEFPKEGPSILRIQQVVRGDSAAYFCASSAQAGGPTDTQYFGPGTRLTVL.

The chain carries TRBV6-5 and TRBJ1-5; D is perhaps TRBD1 (5 bases). This CDR3 spans 14 amino acids. Looked up from germline, CDR1 is MNHEY and CDR2 is SVGAGI. V lost 5 bases, J lost 4 bases, and 12 bases lay in between. CDR3 region: CASSPGRGNQPQHF. The CDR3 DNA reads TGTGCCAGCAGTCCAGGGAGGGGAAATCAGCCCCAGCATTTT.

This chain connects TRBV6-4 to TRBJ1-1; no definite D call. The V end lost 5 bases, the J end lost 4 bases, and 11 bases lay between the germline ends. Germline values: CDR1 MRHNA, CDR2 SNTAGT. The CDR3 has 13 amino acids. In nucleotides, the CDR3 is TGTGCCAGCAGTAAGGAGTTGGGCACTGAAGCTTTCTTT. This gives the protein CASSKELGTEAFF.

The chain links TRBV5-1 to TRBJ2-6, with TRBD1 matching over 7 bases. The V gene end was trimmed by 4 bases and the J gene end by 1 base; junction bases not matched to a gene: 11. The CDR3 loop spans 18 amino acids. From germline, CDR1 is SGHRS and CDR2 YFSETQ. The chain's CDR3 is CASSRPGQSLSGANVLTF. The CDR3 DNA follows: TGCGCCAGCAGCCGACCGGGACAGAGTTTATCTGGGGCCAACGTCCTGACTTTC.

Sample share makes this clone medium-sized. The chain has TRBV6-2 or TRBV6-3 and TRBJ2-5, with D perhaps TRBD1 (7 bases). V was cut by 0 bases and J by 2 bases, with 16 bases left in between. The CDR3 runs 17 residues. The germline CDR1 and CDR2 sequences are MNHEY and SVGEGT. CDR3 sequence (DNA): TGTGCCAGCAGTTACTCGATTACCAGGGGGAGGCAAGAGACCCAGTACTTC. Translation: CASSYSITRGRQETQYF.

The count of this clone is one. The V and J genes are TRBV19 and TRBJ2-2; 10 bases agree with TRBD1. Germline V lookup: CDR1 LNHDA, CDR2 SQIVND (reference sequence). Trimming at V came to 4 bases and at J to 5 bases, leaving 7 bases not matched to a gene. The CDR3 is 16 residues long. CDR3 DNA sequence: TGTGCCAGTAGTACCTCGCGGACAGGGGGGACCGGGGAGCTGTTTTTT. Its protein product is CASSTSRTGGTGELFF.

The chain combines TRBV2 with TRBJ1-4, with D maybe TRBD1 (5 bases). The germline V gene encodes CDR1 SNHLY and CDR2 FYNNEI. V shed 6 bases and J shed 6 bases, with 11 bases lying between them. The CDR3 totals 13 residues. CDR3 protein: CASRGQGYEKLFF. CDR3 nucleotides: TGTGCCAGCAGAGGGCAGGGATATGAAAAACTGTTTTTT.

This chain uses TRBV18 with TRBJ1-4; D possibly corresponds to TRBD1 (6 bases). Looked up from germline, CDR1 is KGHSH and CDR2 is LQKENI. This CDR3 comprises 17 residues. The V end was cut by 6 bases, the J end by 0 bases, with 17 bases between. CDR3 loop: CASSSQGFSSTNEKLFF. The CDR3 DNA follows: TGTGCCAGCTCCTCACAGGGCTTCTCCTCAACTAATGAAAAACTGTTTTTT.

The CDR3 DNA reads as TGTGCCAGCAGTACAGAATACAATGAGCAGTTCTTC. This encodes CASSTEYNEQFF. V usage is TRBV27 and J usage is TRBJ2-1; no clear D gene. The germline V gene has CDR1 MNHEY and CDR2 SMNVEV (reference sequence). CDR3 length: 12 amino acids. The V and J ends lost 5 bases and 4 bases respectively, with 6 bases between them.

The J gene is TRBJ2-1, the V gene TRBV11-3; no clear D gene. Germline V gene data show CDR1 as SGHNT and CDR2 as YENEEA. This CDR3 has 17 amino acids. The ends were cut back, 2 bases at V and 6 bases at J, with 20 bases in the middle. The CDR3 DNA is TGTGCCAGCAGCTTAAGAGAGGAAGGATTTGGTCGCAATGAGCAGTTCTTC. Protein product: CASSLREEGFGRNEQFF.

The chain combines TRBV6-6 with TRBJ2-3; 8 nucleotides match TRBD2. CDR1 MNHNY and CDR2 SVGAGI come from the germline V gene (reference sequence). The trim removed 6 bases at V and 6 bases at J, leaving 8 bases unmatched. This CDR3 is built from 14 residues. The CDR3 DNA reads as TGTGCCAGCAGCGGGGGGGGCTTTTCGGATACGCAGTATTTT. Residues: CASSGGGFSDTQYF.

With regard to this clone: This sample also contains other DNA sequences that code for the same CDR3. The chain employs TRBV5-1 and TRBJ1-1, with D maybe TRBD1 (5 bases). The length of the CDR3 is 13 residues. CDR1 and CDR2 from the germline V gene are SGHRS and YFSETQ. Trimming took 4 bases from V and 2 from J, leaving 9 bases between them. CDR3 loop: CASSVDRNTEAFF. The CDR3, as DNA: TGCGCCAGCAGCGTTGACAGAAACACTGAAGCTTTCTTT.